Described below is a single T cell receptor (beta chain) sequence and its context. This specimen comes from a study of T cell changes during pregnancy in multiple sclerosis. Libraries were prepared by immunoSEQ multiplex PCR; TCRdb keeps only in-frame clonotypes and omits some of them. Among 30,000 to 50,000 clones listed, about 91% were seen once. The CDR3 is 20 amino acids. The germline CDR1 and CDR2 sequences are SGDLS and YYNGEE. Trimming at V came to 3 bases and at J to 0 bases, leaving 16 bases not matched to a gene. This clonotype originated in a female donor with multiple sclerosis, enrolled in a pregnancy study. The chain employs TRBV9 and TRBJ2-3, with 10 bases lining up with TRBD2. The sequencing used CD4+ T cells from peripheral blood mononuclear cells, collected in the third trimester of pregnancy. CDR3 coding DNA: TGTGCCAGCAGCGCATACACTAGCGGGGCGTCCATAGCCAGCACAGATACGCAGTATTTT. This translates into CASSAYTSGASIASTDTQYF.